This TCR beta chain was profiled in a study of vaccination effects on CD4 cells after COVID-19. Study information: Using viral peptide pools, the ViraFEST assay grew out antigen-specific CD4+ T cells prior to sequencing. Overall study results and limits: Long after vaccination, the clones induced by infection and by vaccine shrank markedly in size.

Between the trimmed V and J ends, which lost 2 bases and 7 bases, there was a span of 12 bases. The CDR3 has 13 amino acids. The germline CDR1 and CDR2 sequences are SGHKS and YYEKEE (reference sequence). This table comes from immunoSEQ multiplex PCR, and its TCRdb copy is limited to in-frame clones, with some not included. This table has 30,000 to 35,000 clones, roughly 81% appearing once. As for this clone: The antigen remains undetermined.

Isolating CD4+ T cells followed less than 12 days of culture. BNT162b2 vaccine or mRNA-1273 vaccine was given to participants in two doses. The V gene is TRBV5-5, the J gene TRBJ2-5; D may be TRBD1 (5 bases). The source material was CD4+ T cells from PBMCs cultured without peptide, sampled after COVID-19 vaccination. The TCR originated in a human donor who received a COVID-19 vaccine. The CDR3 sequence is CASSFSGKGTQYF. CDR3 nucleotides: TGTGCCAGCAGCTTCTCAGGGAAAGGGACCCAGTACTTC.